This T cell receptor (beta chain) was sequenced for a study of cytotoxic CD8 clonotypes in ibrutinib-treated CLL. Overall study context: After median about 5.5 years, around 14 stayed in remission, approximately 12 progressed; responses around 25 partial, 2 complete.

TCRdb's copy holds only in-frame clones and misses some; the assay was immunoSEQ multiplex PCR. The sample includes 250,000 to 350,000 clones, 65% to 85% seen only once; the top ten take around 5.3%. This TCR was recovered from a human donor with chronic lymphocytic leukemia. The source material was PBMCs, sampled at disease progression, from a patient treated with ibrutinib.

The CDR3 nucleotides are TGTGCCAGCAGTTACTCAATAATGGGGGAGACCCAGTACTTC. Translation: CASSYSIMGETQYF. This chain uses TRBV6-5 with TRBJ2-5; D is undetermined. V was pared by 0 bases and J by 5 bases, with 10 bases between. Germline CDR1 MNHEY, CDR2 SVGAGI. The CDR3 is 14 amino acids.